The clone carrying this TCR beta chain was observed a few times. The sample comes from a study of blood T cells in healthy people across ages. Then a second PCR, running about 6 to 12 cycles, was carried out with a sample-barcoded 5' primer and a J-beta primer mix. MiXCR, run by TCRdb on the 5' RACE reads, gives a single entry per CDR3 protein. The sample has approximately 900,000 distinct CDR3 sequences, 48% seen once. V shed 6 bases and J shed 0 bases, with 7 bases lying between them. CDR3 length: 13 amino acids. Germline CDR1 MNHEY, CDR2 SVGAGI. Donors gave around 9.3 milliliters of peripheral blood apiece. Total RNA, at least 5 micrograms per sample, came from PBMCs.

The source is a man under 40 in good health. What was sequenced was blood. The chain joins TRBV6-5 to TRBJ2-3; D uncertain. CDR3 coding DNA: TGTGCCAGCAGGGTTGGTAGCACAGATACGCAGTATTTT. Amino acid sequence: CASRVGSTDTQYF.